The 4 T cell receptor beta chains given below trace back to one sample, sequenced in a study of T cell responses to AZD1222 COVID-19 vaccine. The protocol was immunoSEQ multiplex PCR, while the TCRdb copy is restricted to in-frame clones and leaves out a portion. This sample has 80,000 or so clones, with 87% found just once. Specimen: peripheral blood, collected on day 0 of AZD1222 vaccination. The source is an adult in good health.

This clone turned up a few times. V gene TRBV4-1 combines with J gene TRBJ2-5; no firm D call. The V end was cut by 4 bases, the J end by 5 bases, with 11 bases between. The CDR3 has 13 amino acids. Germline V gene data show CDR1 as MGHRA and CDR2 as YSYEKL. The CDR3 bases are TGCGCCAGCAGCCTTGCTAATGAGGAGACCCAGTACTTC. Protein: CASSLANEETQYF.

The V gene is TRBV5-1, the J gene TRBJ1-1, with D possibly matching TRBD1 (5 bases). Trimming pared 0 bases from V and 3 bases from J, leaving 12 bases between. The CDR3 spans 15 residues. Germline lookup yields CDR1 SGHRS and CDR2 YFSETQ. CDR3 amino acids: CASSLVVGRDTEAFF. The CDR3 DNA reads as TGCGCCAGCAGCTTGGTGGTGGGGCGCGACACTGAAGCTTTCTTT.

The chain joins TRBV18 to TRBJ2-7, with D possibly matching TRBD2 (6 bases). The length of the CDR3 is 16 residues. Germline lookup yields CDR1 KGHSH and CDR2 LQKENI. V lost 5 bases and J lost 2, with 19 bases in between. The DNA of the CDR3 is TGTGCCAGCTCAGCACAAACCGGGACTGGTACCTACGAGCAGTACTTC. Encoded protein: CASSAQTGTGTYEQYF.

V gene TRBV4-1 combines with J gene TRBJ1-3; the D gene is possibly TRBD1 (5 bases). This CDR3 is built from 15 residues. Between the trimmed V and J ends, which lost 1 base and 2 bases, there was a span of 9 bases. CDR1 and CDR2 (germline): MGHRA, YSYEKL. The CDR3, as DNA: TGCGCCAGCAGCCAAGTATGGGGGGCTGGAAACACCATATATTTT. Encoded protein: CASSQVWGAGNTIYF.